A selection of T cell receptor beta chains follows, all from one sample in a study of cytomegalovirus exposure and HLA in healthy donors. Libraries were prepared by immunoSEQ multiplex PCR; TCRdb keeps only in-frame clonotypes and omits some of them. The sample shows 230,000 or so clones, about 91% of them seen only once. Specimen: PBMCs. The receptor source for this set is a woman younger than 35 in good health and CMV-seronegative. The conserved cysteine and the conserved F or W are not part of the CDR3 here. The order of the fields is V gene, J gene, CDR3 protein.

V: TRBV2
J: TRBJ1-2
CDR3: ASSERRSGYGYT

V: TRBV28
J: TRBJ1-4
CDR3: ASSSRLREKLF

V: TRBV4-1
J: TRBJ1-1
CDR3: ASSQVFPARRTAEAF

V: TRBV28
J: TRBJ2-2
CDR3: ASSKRSGRVHTGELF

V: TRBV6-5
J: TRBJ2-5
CDR3: ASSYQGTGESETQY

V: TRBV5-6
J: TRBJ2-3
CDR3: ASSLVIPQGRTDTQY

V: TRBV10-1
J: TRBJ1-1
CDR3: ASSETGRTEAF

V: TRBV29-1
J: TRBJ1-1
CDR3: SVEGYREAF

V: TRBV9
J: TRBJ2-6
CDR3: ASSGTGSSGANVLT

V: TRBV6-1
J: TRBJ1-2
CDR3: ASSARDKLNYGYT

V: TRBV4-1
J: TRBJ2-1
CDR3: ASSQRTGGAPSFEQF

V: TRBV7-9
J: TRBJ2-5
CDR3: ASSLGPTGNQETQY

V: TRBV5-4
J: TRBJ2-3
CDR3: ASSLRTSGRDTQY

V: TRBV9
J: TRBJ1-1
CDR3: ASSSGDQTEAF

V: TRBV10-3
J: TRBJ2-7
CDR3: AIGVGPHSAGEQY

V: TRBV2
J: TRBJ2-6
CDR3: ASIKDRGSGANVLT